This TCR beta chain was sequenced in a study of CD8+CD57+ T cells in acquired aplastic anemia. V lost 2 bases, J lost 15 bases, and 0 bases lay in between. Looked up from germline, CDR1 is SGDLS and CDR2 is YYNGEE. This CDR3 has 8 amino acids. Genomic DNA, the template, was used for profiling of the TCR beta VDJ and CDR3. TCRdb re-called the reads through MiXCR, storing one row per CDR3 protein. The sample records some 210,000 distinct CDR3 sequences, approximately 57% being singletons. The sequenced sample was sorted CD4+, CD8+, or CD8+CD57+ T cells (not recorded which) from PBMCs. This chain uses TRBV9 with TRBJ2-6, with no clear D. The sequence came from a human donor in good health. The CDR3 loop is CASSVLTF. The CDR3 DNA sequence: TGTGCCAGCAGCGTCCTGACTTTC.